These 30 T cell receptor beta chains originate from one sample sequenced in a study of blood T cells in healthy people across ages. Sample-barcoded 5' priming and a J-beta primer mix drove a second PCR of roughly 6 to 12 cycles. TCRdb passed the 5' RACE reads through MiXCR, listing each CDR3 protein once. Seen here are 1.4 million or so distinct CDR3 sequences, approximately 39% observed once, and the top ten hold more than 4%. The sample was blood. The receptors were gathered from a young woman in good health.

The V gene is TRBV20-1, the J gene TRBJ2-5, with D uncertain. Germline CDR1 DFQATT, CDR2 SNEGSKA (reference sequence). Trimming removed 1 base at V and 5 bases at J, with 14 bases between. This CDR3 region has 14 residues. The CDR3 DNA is TGCAGTGCTAGAGGTGAGGCAGCTCGGGAGACCCAGTACTTC. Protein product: CSARGEAARETQYF.

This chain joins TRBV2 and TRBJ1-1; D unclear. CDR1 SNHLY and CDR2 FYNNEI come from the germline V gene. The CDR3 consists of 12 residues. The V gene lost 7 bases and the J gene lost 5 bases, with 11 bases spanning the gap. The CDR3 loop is CASIPGKTEAFF. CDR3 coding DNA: TGTGCCAGCATTCCGGGGAAAACTGAAGCTTTCTTT.

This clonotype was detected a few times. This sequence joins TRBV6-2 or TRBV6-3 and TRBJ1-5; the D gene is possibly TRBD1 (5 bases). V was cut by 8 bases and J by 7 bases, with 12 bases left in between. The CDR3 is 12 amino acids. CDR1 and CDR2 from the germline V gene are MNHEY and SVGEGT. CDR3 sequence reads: CASGTSGQPQHF. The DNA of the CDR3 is TGTGCCAGCGGGACGTCAGGGCAGCCCCAGCATTTT.

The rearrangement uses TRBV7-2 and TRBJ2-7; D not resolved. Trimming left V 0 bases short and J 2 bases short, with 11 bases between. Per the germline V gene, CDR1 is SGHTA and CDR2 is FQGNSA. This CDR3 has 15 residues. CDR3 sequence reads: CASSLAQGIPYEQYF. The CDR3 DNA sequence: TGTGCCAGCAGCTTAGCGCAAGGGATCCCCTACGAGCAGTACTTC.

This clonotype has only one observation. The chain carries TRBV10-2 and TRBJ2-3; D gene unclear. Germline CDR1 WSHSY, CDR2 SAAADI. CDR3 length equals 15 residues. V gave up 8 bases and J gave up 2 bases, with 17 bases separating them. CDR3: CASCRVPTITDTQYF. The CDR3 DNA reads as TGCGCCAGCTGCCGGGTCCCTACAATCACAGATACGCAGTATTTT.

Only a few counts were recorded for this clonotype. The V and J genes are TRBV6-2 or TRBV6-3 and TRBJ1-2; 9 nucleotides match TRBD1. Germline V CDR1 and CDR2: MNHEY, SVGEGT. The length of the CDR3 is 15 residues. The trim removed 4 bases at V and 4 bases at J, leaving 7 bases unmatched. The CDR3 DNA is TGTGCCAGCAGTTCCCCGGGACAGGGATTCTATGGCTACACCTTC. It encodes CASSSPGQGFYGYTF.

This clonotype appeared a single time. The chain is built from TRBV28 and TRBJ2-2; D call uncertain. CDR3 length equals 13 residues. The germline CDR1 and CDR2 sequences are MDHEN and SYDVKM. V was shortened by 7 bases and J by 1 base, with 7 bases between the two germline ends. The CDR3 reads CASMLRNTGELFF. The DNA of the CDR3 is TGTGCCAGCATGCTGAGGAACACCGGGGAGCTGTTTTTT.

The CDR3 bases are TGCAGTGCTAGAGATTTTTGGACTAGTGACAATGAGCAGTTCTTC. Translated: CSARDFWTSDNEQFF. V gene TRBV20-1 combines with J gene TRBJ2-1; 7 positions agree with TRBD2. CDR1 is DFQATT, CDR2 SNEGSKA, per germline (reference sequence). V shed 0 bases, J shed 5 bases, and the junction held 7 bases outside the gene matches. This CDR3 has 15 amino acids.

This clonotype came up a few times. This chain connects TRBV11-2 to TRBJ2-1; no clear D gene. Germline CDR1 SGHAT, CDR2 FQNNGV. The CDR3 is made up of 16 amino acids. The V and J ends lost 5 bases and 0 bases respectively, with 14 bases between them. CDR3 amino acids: CASSPRGPSSYNEQFF. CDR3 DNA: TGTGCCAGCAGCCCCAGAGGCCCCAGCTCCTACAATGAGCAGTTCTTC.

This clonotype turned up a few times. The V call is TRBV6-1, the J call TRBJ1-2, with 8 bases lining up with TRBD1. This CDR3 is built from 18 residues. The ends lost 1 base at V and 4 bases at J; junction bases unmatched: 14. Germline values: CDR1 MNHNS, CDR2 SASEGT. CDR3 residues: CASSEEFFGMGQAYGYTF. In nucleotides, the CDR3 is TGTGCCAGCAGTGAAGAATTTTTTGGTATGGGACAGGCCTATGGCTACACCTTC.

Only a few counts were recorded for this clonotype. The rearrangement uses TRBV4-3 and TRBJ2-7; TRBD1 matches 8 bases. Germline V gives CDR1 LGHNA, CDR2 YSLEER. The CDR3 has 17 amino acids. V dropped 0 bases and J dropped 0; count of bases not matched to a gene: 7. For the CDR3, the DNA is TGCGCCAGCAGCCAAGATTTGGGACAGGATCCCTCCTACGAGCAGTACTTC. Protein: CASSQDLGQDPSYEQYF.

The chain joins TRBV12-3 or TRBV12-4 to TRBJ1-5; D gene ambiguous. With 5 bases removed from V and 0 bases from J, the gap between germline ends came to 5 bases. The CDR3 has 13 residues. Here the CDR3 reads CASSGLSNQPQHF. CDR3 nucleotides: TGTGCCAGCAGTGGCCTTAGCAATCAGCCCCAGCATTTT.

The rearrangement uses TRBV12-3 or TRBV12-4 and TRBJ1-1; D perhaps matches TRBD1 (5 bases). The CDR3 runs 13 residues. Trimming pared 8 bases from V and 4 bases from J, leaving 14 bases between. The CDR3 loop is CASSGMRVTEAFF. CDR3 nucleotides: TGTGCCAGCTCAGGGATGCGGGTCACTGAAGCTTTCTTT.

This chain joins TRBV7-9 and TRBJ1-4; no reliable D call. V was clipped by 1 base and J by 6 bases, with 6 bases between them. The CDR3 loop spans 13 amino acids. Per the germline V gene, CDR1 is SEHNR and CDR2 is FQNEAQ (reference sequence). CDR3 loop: CASSLVMDEKLFF. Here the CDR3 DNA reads TGTGCCAGCAGCTTAGTTATGGATGAAAAACTGTTTTTT.

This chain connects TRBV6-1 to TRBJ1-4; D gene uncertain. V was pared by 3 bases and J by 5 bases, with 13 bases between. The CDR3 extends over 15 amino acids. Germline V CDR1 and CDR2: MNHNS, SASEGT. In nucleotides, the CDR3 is TGTGCCAGCAGTGATGCAACAGCTCGAAATGAAAAACTGTTTTTT. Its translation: CASSDATARNEKLFF.

DNA for the CDR3: TGTGCCAGCAGCTCCCATGGGACACCCCAAAACTATGGCTACACCTTC. It translates to CASSSHGTPQNYGYTF. The V gene is TRBV6-5, the J gene TRBJ1-2; possibly TRBD1 for D (6 bases). V lost 6 bases and J 2 bases, leaving 19 bases between the germline ends. The CDR3 is made up of 16 amino acids. The germline CDR1 and CDR2 sequences are MNHEY and SVGAGI.

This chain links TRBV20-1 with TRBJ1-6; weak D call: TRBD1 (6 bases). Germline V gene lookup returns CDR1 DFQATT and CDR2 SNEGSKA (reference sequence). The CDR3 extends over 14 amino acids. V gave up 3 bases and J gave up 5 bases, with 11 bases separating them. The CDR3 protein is CSASLGHNNSPLHF. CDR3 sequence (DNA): TGCAGTGCTAGCTTGGGACATAATAATTCACCCCTCCACTTT.

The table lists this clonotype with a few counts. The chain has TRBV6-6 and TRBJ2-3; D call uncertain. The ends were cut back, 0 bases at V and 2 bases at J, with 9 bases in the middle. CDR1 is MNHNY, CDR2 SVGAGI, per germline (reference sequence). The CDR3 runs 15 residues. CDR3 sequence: CASSYSGRVTDTQYF. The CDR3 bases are TGTGCCAGCAGTTACTCGGGAAGAGTCACAGATACGCAGTATTTT.

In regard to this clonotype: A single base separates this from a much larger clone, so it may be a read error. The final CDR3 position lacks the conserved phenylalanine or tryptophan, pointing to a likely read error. CDR3: CASSLKGTDTQYV. As DNA, the CDR3 is TGTGCCAGCAGCTTGAAGGGCACAGATACGCAGTATGTT. The chain links TRBV5-6 to TRBJ2-3; D ambiguous. Trimming removed 1 base from V and 1 base from J, with 4 bases in between. This CDR3 spans 13 amino acids. Germline CDR1 and CDR2: SGHDT and YYEEEE.

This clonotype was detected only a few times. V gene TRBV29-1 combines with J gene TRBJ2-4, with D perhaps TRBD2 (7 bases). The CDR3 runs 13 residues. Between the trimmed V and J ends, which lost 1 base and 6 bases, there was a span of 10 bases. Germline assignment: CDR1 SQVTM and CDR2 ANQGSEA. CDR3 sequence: CSVEAGGLNIQYF. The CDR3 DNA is TGCAGCGTTGAAGCGGGGGGCTTAAACATTCAGTACTTC.

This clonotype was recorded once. CDR3 nucleotide sequence: TGTGCCTGGAGTGGAAGAGGGGCCAGCTCCTACAATGAGCAGTTCTTC. Its translation: CAWSGRGASSYNEQFF. V is TRBV30 and J is TRBJ2-1; D could derive from TRBD1 or TRBD2 (5 bases each). The germline V and J ends were trimmed by 1 base and 0 bases, with 13 bases remaining between them. This CDR3 is built from 16 residues. CDR1 GTSNPN and CDR2 SVGIG come from the germline V gene (reference sequence).

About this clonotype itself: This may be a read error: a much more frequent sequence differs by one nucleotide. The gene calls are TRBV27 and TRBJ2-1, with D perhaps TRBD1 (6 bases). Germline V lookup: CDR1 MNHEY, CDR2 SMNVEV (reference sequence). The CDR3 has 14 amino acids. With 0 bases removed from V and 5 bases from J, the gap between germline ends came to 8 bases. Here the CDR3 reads CASSLSQGHNEQFF. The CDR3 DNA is TGTGCCAGCAGTTTATCGCAGGGGCACAATGAGCAGTTCTTC.

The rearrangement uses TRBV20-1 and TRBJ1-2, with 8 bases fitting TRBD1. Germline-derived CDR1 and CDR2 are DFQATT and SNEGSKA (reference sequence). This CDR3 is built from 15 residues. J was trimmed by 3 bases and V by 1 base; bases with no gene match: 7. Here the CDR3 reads CSARGGRGHDYGYTF. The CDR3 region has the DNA TGCAGTGCTAGAGGCGGCAGGGGGCACGACTATGGCTACACCTTC.

CDR3 coding DNA: TGTGCCAGCTCGGTACAGGGTGGAAAGAATGAAAAACTGTTTTTT. It codes for CASSVQGGKNEKLFF. The chain carries TRBV13 and TRBJ1-4; possibly TRBD1 for D (6 bases). The CDR3 spans 15 residues. In germline, CDR1 is PRHDT, CDR2 FYEKMQ (reference sequence). Trimming took 8 bases from V and 5 from J, leaving 18 bases between them.

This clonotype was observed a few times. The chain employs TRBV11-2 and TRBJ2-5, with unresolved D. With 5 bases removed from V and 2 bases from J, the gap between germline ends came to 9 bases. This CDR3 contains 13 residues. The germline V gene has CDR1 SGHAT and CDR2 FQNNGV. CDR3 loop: CASSPYSQETQYF. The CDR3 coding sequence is TGTGCCAGCAGCCCGTACAGTCAAGAGACCCAGTACTTC.

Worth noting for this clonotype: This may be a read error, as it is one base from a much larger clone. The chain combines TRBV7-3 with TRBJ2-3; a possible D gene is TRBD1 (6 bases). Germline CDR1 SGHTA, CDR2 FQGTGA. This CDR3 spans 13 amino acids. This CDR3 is CAGSSDSLDTQYF. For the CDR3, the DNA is TGTGCCGGCAGCTCGGACAGTTTAGATACGCAGTATTTT.

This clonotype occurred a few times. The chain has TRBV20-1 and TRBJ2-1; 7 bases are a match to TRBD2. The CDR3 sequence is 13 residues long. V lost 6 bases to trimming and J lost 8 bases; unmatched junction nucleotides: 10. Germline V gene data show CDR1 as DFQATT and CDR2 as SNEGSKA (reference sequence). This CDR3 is CSANSGLGDEQFF. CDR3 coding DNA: TGCAGTGCAAATAGCGGGCTTGGGGATGAGCAGTTCTTC.

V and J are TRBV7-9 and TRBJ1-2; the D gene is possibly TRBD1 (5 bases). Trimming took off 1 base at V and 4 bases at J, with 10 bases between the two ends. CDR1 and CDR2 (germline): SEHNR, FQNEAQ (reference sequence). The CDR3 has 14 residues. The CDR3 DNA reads TGTGCCAGCAGCTTAGATTCAGGGAGCTATGGCTACACCTTC. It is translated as CASSLDSGSYGYTF.

The CDR3 protein is CASSLSTGGLAGELFF. In nucleotides, the CDR3 is TGTGCCAGCAGCCTTTCGACAGGGGGCTTGGCCGGGGAGCTGTTTTTT. The chain uses TRBV9 and TRBJ2-2; 10 bases line up with TRBD1. J lost 6 bases, V lost 4 bases, and 9 bases had no gene match. Germline values: CDR1 SGDLS, CDR2 YYNGEE. This CDR3 has 16 residues.

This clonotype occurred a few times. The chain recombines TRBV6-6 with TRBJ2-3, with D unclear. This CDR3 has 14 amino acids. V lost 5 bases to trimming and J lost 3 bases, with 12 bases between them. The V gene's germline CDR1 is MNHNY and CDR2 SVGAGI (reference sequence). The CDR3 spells CASSTNVGTDTQYF. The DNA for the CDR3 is TGTGCCAGCAGTACCAACGTGGGGACAGATACGCAGTATTTT.